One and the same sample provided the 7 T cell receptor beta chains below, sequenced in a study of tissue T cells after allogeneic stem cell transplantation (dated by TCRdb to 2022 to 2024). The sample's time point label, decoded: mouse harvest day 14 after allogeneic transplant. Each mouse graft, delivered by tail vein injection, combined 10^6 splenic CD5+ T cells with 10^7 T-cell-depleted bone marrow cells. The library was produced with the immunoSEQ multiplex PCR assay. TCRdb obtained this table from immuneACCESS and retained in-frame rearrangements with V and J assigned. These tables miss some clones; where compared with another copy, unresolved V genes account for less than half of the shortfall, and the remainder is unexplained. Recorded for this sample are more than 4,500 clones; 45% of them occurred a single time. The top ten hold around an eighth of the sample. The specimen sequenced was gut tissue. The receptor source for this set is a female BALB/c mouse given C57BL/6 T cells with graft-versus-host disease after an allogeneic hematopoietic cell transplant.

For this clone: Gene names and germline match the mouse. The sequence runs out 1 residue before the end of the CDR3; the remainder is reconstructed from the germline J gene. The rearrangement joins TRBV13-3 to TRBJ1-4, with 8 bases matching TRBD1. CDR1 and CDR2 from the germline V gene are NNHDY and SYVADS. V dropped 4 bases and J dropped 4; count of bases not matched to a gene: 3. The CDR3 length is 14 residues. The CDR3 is CASSPTGGNERLFF. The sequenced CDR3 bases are TGTGCCAGCAGTCCCACAGGGGGCAACGAAAGATTATTT.

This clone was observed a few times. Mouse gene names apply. The CDR3 DNA, read in part, is TGTGCCAGCTCTCTCGACCTGGGGGGGTGGGAACAGTAC. Translated, it gives CASSLDLGGWEQY. The complete CDR3 reads CASSLDLGGWEQYF. The gene calls are TRBV12-2 and TRBJ2-7; 9 positions match TRBD2. The read finishes 1 residue shy of the CDR3 end, and the germline J gene is used to complete it. Per germline, CDR1 SGHLS and CDR2 HYDKME. After removal of 0 bases from V and 7 bases from J, the junction contained 6 bases not matched to a gene. The CDR3 contains 14 residues.

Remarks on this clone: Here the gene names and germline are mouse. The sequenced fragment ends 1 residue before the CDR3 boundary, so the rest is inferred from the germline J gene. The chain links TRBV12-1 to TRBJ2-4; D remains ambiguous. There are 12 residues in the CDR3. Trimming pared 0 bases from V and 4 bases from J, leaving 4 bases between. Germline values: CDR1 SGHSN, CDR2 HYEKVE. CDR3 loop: CASSLEENTLYF. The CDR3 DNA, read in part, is TGTGCCAGCTCTCTCGAAGAAAACACCTTGTAC.

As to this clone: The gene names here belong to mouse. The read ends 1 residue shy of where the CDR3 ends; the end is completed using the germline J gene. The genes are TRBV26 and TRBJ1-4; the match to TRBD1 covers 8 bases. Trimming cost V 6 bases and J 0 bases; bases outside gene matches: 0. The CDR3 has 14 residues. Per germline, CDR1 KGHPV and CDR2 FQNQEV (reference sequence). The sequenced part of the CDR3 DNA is TGTGCCAGCAGGACAGGGGTTTCCAACGAAAGATTATTT. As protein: CASRTGVSNERLF. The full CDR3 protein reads CASRTGVSNERLFF.

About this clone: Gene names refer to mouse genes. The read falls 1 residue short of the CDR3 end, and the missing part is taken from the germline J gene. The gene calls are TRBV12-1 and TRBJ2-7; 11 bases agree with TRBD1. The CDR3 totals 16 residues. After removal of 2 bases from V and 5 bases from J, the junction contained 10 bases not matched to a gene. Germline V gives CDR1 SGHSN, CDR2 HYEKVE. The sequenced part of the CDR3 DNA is TGTGCCAGCTCTCCGTCGGGGACAGGGGGAGTCGATGAACAGTAC. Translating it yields CASSPSGTGGVDEQY. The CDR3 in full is CASSPSGTGGVDEQYF.

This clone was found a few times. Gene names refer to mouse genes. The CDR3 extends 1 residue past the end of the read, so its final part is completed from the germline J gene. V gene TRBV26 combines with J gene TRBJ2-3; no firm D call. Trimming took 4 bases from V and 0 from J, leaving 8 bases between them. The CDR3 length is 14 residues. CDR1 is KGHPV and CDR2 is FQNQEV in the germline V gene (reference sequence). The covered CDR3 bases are TGTGCCAGCAGTCCCTTTCATAGTGCAGAAACGCTGTAT. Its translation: CASSPFHSAETLY. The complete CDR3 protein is CASSPFHSAETLYF.

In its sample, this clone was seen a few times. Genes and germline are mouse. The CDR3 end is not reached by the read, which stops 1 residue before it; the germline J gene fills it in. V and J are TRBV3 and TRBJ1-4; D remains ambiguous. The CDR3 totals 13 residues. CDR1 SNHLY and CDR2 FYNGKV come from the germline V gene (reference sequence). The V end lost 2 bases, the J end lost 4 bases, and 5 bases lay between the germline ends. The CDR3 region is CASSLNNNERLFF. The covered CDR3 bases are TGTGCCAGCAGCTTAAACAACAACGAAAGATTATTT.